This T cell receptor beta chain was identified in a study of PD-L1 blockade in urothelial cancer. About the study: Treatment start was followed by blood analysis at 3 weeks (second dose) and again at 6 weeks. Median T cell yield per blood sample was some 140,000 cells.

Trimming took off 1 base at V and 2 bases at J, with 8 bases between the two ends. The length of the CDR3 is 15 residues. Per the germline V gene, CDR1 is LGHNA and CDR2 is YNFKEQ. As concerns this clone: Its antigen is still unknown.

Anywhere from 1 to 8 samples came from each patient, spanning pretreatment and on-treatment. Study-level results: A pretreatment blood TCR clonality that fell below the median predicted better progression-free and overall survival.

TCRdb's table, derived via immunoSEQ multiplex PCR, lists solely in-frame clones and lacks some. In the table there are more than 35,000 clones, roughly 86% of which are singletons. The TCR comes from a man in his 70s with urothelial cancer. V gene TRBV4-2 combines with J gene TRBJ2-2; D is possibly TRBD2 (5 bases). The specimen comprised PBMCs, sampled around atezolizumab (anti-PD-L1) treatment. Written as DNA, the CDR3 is TGTGCCAGCAGCCAAGGGGAGAGTAACACCGGGGAGCTGTTTTTT. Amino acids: CASSQGESNTGELFF.